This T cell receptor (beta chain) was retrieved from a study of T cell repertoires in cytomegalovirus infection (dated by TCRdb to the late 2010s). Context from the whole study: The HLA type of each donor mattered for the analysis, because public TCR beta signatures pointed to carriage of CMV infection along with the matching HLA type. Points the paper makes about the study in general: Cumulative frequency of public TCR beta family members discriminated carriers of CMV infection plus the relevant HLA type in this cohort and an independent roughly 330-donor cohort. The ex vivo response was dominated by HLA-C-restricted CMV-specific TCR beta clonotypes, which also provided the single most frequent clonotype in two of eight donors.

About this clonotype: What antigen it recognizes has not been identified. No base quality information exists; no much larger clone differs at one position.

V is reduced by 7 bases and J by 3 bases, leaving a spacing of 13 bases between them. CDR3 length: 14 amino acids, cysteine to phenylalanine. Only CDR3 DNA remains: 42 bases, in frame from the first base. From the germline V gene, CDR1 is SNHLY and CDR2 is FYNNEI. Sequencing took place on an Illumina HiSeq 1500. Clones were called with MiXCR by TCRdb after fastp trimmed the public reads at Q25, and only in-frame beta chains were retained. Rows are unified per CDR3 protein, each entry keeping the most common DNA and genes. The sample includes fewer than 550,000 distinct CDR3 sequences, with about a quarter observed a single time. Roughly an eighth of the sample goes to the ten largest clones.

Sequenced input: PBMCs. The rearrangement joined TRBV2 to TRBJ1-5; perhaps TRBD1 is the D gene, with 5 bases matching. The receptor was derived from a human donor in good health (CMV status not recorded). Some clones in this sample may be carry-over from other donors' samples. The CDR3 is CASNVAGFNQPQHF. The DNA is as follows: TGTGCCAGCAATGTCGCAGGGTTCAATCAGCCCCAGCATTTT.